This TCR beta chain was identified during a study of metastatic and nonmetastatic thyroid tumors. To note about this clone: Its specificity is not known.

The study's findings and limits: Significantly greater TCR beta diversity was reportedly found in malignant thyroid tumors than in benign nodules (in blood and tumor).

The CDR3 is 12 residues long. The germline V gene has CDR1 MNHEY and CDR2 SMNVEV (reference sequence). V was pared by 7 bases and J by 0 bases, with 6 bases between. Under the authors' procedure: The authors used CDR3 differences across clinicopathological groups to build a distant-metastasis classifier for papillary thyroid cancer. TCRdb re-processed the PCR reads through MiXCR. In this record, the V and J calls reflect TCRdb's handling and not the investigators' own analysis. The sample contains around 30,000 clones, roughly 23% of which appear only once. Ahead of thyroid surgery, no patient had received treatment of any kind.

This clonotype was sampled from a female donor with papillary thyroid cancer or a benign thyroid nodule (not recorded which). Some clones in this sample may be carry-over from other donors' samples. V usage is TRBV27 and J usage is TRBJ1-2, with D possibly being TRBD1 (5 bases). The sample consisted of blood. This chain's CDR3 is CASKTANYGYTF. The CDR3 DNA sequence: TGTGCCAGCAAGACAGCTAACTATGGCTACACCTTC.